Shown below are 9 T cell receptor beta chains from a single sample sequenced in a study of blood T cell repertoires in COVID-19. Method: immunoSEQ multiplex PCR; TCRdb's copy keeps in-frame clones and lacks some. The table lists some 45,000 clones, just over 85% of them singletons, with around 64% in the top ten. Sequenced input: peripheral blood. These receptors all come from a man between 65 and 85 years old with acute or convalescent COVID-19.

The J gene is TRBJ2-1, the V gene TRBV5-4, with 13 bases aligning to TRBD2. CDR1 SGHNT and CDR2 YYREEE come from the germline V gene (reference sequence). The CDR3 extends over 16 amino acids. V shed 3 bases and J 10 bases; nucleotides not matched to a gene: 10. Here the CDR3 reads CASSWGTSGASGEQFF. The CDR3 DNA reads TGTGCCAGCAGCTGGGGGACTAGCGGGGCCTCAGGCGAGCAGTTCTTC.

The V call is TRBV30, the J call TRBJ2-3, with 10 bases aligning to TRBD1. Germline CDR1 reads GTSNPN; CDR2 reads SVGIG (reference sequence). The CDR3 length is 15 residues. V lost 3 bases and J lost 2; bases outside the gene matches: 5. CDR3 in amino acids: CAWSRGTGVTDTQYF. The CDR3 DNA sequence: TGTGCCTGGAGCCGCGGGACAGGGGTCACAGATACGCAGTATTTT.

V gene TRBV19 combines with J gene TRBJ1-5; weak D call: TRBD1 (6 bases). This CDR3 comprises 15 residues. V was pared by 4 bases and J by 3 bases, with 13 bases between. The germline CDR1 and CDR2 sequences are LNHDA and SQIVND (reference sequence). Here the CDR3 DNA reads TGTGCCAGTAGTACCGTAGGGGGGGACAATCAGCCCCAGCATTTT. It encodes CASSTVGGDNQPQHF.

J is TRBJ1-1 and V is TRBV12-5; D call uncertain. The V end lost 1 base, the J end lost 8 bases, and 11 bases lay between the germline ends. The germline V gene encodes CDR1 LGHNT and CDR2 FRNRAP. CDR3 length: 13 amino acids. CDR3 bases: TGTGCTAGTGGTTTGGGCCCAGGTGAAGAAGCTTTCTTT. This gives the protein CASGLGPGEEAFF.

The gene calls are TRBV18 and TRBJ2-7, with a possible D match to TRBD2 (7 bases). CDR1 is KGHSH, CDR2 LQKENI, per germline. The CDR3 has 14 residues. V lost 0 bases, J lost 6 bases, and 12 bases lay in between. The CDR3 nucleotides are TGTGCCAGCTCACCACCGGGAAGGGGGGGCGAGCAGTACTTC. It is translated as CASSPPGRGGEQYF.

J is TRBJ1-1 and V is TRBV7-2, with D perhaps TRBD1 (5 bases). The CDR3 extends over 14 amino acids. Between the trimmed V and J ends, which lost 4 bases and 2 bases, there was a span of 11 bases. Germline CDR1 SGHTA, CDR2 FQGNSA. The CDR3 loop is CASSSTVLNTEAFF. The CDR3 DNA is TGTGCCAGCAGCTCGACAGTCCTAAACACTGAAGCTTTCTTT.

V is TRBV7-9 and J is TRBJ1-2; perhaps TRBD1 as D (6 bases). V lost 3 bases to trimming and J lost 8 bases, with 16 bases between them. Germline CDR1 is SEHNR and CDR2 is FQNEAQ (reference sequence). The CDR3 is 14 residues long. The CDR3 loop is CASSLGQAGDGYTF. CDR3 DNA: TGTGCCAGCAGCTTGGGCCAGGCAGGGGACGGCTACACCTTC.

The CDR3 loop is CASRRTASNYGYTF. The CDR3 bases are TGTGCCAGTAGGAGGACAGCCTCGAATTATGGCTACACCTTC. This chain links TRBV19 with TRBJ1-2, with TRBD1 as a possible D gene (6 bases). Germline-derived CDR1 and CDR2 are LNHDA and SQIVND (reference sequence). Trimming left V 6 bases short and J 5 bases short, with 16 bases between. The CDR3 loop spans 14 amino acids.

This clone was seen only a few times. CDR3 residues: CASSPPRPGGWNEQFF. The CDR3 DNA reads TGTGCCAGCAGCCCCCCAAGGCCAGGGGGCTGGAATGAGCAGTTCTTC. The rearrangement joins TRBV7-9 to TRBJ2-1; 8 bases align to TRBD1. Germline CDR1 SEHNR, CDR2 FQNEAQ (reference sequence). Trimming took 5 bases from V and 7 from J; bases not matched to a gene: 13. The CDR3 spans 16 residues.